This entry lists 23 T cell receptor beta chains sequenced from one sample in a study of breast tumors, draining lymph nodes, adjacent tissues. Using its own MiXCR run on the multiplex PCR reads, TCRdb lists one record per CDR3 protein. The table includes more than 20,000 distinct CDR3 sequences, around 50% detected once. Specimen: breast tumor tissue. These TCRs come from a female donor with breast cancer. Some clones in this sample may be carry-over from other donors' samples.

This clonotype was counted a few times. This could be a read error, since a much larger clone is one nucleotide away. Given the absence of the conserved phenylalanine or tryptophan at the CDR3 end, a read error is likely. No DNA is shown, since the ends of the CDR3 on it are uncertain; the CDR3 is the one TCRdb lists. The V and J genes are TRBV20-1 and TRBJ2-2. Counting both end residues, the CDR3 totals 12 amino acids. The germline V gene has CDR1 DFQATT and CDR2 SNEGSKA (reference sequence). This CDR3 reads CSGFKGSGEPFS.

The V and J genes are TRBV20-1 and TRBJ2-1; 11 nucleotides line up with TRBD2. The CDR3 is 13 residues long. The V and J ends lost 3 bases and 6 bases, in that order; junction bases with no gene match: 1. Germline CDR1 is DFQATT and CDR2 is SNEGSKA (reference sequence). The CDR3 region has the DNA TGCAGTGCTAGGACTAGCGGGATCAATGAGCAGTTCTTC. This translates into CSARTSGINEQFF.

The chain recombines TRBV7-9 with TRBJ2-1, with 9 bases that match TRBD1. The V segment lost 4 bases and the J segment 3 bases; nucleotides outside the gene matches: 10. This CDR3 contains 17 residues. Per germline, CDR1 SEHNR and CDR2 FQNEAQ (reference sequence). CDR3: CASSSNTGTGFYNEQFF. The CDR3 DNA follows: TGTGCCAGCAGCTCGAATACCGGGACAGGGTTCTACAATGAGCAGTTCTTC.

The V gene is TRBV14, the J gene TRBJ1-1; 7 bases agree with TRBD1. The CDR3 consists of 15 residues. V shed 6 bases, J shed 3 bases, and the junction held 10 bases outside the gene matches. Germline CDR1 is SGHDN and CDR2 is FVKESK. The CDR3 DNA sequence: TGTGCCAGCAGACCCTGGGAGGGGGCTTACACTGAAGCTTTCTTT. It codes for CASRPWEGAYTEAFF.

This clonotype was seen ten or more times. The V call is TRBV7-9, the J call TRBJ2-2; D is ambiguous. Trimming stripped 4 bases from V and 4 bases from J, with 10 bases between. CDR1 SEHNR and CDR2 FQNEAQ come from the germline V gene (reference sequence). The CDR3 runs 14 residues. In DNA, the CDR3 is TGTGCCAGCAGCTCGGGCCACTCCACCGGGGAGCTGTTTTTT. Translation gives CASSSGHSTGELFF.

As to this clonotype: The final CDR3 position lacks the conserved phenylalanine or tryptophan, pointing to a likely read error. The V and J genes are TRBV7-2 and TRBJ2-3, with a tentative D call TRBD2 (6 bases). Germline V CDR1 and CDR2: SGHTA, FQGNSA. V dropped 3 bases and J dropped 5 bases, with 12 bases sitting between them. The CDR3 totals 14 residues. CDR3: CASSFGRGGDTQYL. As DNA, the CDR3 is TGTGCCAGCAGCTTCGGTAGGGGAGGAGATACGCAGTATCTT.

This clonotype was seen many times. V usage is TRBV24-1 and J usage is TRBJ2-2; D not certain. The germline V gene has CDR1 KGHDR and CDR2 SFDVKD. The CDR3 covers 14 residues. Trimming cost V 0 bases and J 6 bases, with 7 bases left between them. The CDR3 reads CATSDLQDPGELFF. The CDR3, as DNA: TGTGCCACCAGTGATTTGCAGGACCCCGGGGAGCTGTTTTTT.

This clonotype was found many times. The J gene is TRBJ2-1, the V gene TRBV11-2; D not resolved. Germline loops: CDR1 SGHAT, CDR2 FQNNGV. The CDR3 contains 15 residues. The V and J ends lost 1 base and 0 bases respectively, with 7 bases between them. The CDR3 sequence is CASSLAQSSYNEQFF. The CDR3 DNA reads TGTGCCAGCAGCTTAGCTCAGAGCTCCTACAATGAGCAGTTCTTC.

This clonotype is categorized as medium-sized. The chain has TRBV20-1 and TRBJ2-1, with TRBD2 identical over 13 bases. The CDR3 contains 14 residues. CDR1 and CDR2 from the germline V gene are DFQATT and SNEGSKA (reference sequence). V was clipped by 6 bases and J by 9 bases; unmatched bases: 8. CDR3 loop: CSAQGLAGEREQFF. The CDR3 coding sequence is TGCAGTGCCCAAGGACTAGCGGGAGAACGTGAGCAGTTCTTC.

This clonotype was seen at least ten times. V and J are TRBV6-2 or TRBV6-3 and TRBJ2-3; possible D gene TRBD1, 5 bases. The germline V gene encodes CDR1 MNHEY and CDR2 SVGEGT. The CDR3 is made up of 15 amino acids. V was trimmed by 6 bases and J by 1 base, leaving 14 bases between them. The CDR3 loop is CASRETVLRTDTQYF. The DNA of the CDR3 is TGTGCCAGCAGGGAGACAGTCCTTCGCACAGATACGCAGTATTTT.

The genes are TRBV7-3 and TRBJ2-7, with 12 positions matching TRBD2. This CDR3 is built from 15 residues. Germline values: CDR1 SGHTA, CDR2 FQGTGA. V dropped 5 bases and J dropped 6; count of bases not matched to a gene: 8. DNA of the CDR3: TGTGCCAGCAGCGCCTCCGGGACTAGCGGGCTCGAGCAGTACTTC. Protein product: CASSASGTSGLEQYF.

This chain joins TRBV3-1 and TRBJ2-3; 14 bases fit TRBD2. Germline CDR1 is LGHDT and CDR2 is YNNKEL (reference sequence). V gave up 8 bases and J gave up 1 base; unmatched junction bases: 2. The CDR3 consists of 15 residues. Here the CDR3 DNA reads TGTGCCAGCGGACTAGCGGGAGGACGCACAGATACGCAGTATTTT. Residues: CASGLAGGRTDTQYF.

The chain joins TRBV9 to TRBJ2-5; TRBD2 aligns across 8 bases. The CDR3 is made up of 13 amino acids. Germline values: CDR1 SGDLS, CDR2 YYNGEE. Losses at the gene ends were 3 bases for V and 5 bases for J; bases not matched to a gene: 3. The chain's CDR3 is CASSARGGETQYF. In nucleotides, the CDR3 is TGTGCCAGCAGCGCCCGGGGGGGGGAGACCCAGTACTTC. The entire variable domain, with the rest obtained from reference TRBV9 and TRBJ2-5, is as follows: DSGVTQTPKHLITATGQRVTLRCSPRSGDLSVYWYQQSLDQGLQFLIQYYNGEERAKGNILERFSAQQFPDLHSELNLSSLELGDSALYFCASSARGGETQYFGPGTRLLVL.

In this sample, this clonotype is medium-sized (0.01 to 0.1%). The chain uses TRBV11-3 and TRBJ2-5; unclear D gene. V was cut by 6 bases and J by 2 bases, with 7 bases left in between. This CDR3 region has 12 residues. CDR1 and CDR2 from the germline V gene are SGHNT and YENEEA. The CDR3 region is CASRVGQETQYF. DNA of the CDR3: TGTGCCAGCAGGGTGGGGCAAGAGACCCAGTACTTC.

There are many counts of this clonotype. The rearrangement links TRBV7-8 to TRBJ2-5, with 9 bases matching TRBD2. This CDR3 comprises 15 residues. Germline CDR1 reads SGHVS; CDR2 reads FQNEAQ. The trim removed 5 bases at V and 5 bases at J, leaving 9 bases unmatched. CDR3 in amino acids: CASSDSGSTGETQYF. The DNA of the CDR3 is TGTGCCAGCAGCGATAGCGGGAGTACTGGTGAGACCCAGTACTTC. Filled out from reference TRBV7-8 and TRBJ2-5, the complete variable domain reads GAGVSQSPRYKVAKRGQDVALRCDPISGHVSLFWYQQALGQGPEFLTYFQNEAQLDKSGLPSDRFFAERPEGSVSTLKIQRTQQEDSAVYLCASSDSGSTGETQYFGPGTRLLVL.

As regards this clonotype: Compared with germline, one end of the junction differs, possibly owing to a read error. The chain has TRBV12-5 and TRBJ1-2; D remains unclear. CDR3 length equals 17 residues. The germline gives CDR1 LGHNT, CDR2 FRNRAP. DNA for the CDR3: TGTGCTAGTGGTTTGGCTATAGAGGATGGAATGGACTATGGCTACGCCTTC. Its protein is CASGLAIEDGMDYGYAF.

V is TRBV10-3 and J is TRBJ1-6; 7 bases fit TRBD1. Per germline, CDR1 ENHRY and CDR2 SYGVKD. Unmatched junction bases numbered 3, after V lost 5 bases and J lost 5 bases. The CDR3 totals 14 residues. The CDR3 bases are TGTGCCATCAGTACCGGGACAGATAATTCACCCCTCCACTTT. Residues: CAISTGTDNSPLHF.

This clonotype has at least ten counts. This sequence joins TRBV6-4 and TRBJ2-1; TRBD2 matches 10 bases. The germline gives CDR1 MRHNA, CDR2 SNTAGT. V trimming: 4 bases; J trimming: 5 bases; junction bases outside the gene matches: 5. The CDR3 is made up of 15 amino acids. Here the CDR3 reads CASSAGLAGDNEQFF. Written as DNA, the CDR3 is TGTGCCAGCAGTGCCGGGCTAGCGGGAGACAATGAGCAGTTCTTC.

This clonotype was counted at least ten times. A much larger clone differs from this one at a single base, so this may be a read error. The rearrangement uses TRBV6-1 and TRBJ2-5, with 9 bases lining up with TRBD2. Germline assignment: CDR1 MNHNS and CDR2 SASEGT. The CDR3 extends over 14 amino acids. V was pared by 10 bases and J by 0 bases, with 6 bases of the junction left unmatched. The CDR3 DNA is TGTGCCACCGGGCCTAGCGGGGACCAAGAGACCCAGTACTTC. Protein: CATGPSGDQETQYF.

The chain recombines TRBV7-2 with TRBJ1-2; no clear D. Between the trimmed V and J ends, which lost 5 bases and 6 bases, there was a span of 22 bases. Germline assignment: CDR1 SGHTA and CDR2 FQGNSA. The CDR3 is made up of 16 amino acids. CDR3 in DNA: TGTGCCAGCAGCCCGTCTCCGACACTTAAGGGTAATGGCTACACCTTC. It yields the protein CASSPSPTLKGNGYTF.

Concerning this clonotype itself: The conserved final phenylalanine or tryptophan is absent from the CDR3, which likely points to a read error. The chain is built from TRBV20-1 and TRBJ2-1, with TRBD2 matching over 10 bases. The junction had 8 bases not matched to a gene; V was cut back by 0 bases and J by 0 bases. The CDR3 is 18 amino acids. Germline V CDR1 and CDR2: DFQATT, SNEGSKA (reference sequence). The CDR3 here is CSARDSASGGSSYNEQFR. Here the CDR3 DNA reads TGCAGTGCTAGAGATTCGGCTAGCGGGGGCAGCTCCTACAATGAGCAGTTCAGA.

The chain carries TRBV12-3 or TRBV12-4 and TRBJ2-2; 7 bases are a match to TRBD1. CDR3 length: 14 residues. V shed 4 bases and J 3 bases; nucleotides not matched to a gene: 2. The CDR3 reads CASSWGQYTGELFF. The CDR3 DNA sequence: TGTGCCAGCAGTTGGGGACAGTACACCGGGGAGCTGTTTTTT.

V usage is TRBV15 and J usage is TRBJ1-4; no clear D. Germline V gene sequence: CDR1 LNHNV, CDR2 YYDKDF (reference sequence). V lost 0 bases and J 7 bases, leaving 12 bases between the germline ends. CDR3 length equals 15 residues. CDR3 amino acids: CATSRDTGIFEKLFF. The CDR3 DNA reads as TGTGCCACCAGCAGAGATACCGGGATCTTTGAAAAACTGTTTTTT.